These T cell receptor beta chains were read from a single sample in a study of control samples from healthy donors and cancer patients. Here immunoSEQ multiplex PCR was the method, and the copy in TCRdb shows in-frame clones only, minus some. Of 350,000 to 450,000 clones listed, about 93% are singletons. The sample comprised PBMCs. Source of these receptors: a middle-aged man with head and neck cancer. CDR3s include the opening cysteine and the closing phenylalanine or tryptophan. Fields, in order: V gene, D gene, CDR3 length, J gene, clone size, CDR3 protein, CDR3 DNA. A D gene is named only where the DNA matches it firmly. The size of a clone is reported for some rows only, either as once, few or many, or as a class for expanded clones.

v_call: TRBV14
d_call: TRBD1
cdr3_length: 12
j_call: TRBJ2-3
clone_size: NA
cdr3_aa: CASSFGTALRYF
cdr3_nt: TGTGCCAGCAGCTTCGGGACAGCCCTTCGGTATTTT

v_call: TRBV7-2
d_call: TRBD1
cdr3_length: 15
j_call: TRBJ1-6
clone_size: NA
cdr3_aa: CASSRRGQVDSPLHF
cdr3_nt: TGTGCCAGCAGCCGTAGGGGGCAGGTGGATTCACCCCTCCACTTT

v_call: TRBV6-5
d_call: NA
cdr3_length: 14
j_call: TRBJ2-1
clone_size: NA
cdr3_aa: CASSRDSYYNEQFF
cdr3_nt: TGTGCCAGCAGCCGGGACTCCTACTACAATGAGCAGTTCTTC

v_call: TRBV5-6
d_call: NA
cdr3_length: 14
j_call: TRBJ1-1
clone_size: NA
cdr3_aa: CASSLWMGFTEAFF
cdr3_nt: TGTGCCAGCAGCTTGTGGATGGGATTCACTGAAGCTTTCTTT

v_call: TRBV28
d_call: TRBD1
cdr3_length: 14
j_call: TRBJ1-5
clone_size: NA
cdr3_aa: CASSLGQGGQPQHF
cdr3_nt: TGTGCCAGCAGTCTAGGACAGGGAGGACAGCCCCAGCATTTT

v_call: TRBV14
d_call: NA
cdr3_length: 13
j_call: TRBJ2-1
clone_size: NA
cdr3_aa: CASSQDLGDEQFF
cdr3_nt: TGTGCCAGCAGCCAAGATTTGGGGGATGAGCAGTTCTTC

v_call: TRBV7-8
d_call: NA
cdr3_length: 14
j_call: TRBJ2-3
clone_size: once
cdr3_aa: CASSQGVLADTQYF
cdr3_nt: TGTGCCAGCAGCCAAGGGGTTCTGGCAGATACGCAGTATTTT

v_call: TRBV5-1
d_call: TRBD1
cdr3_length: 15
j_call: TRBJ2-2
clone_size: NA
cdr3_aa: CASSSGQGDTGELFF
cdr3_nt: TGCGCCAGCAGCTCTGGACAGGGGGACACCGGGGAGCTGTTTTTT

v_call: TRBV6-1
d_call: TRBD1
cdr3_length: 16
j_call: TRBJ2-1
clone_size: NA
cdr3_aa: CASSDRQGGTSDEQFF
cdr3_nt: TGTGCCAGCAGTGACCGACAGGGTGGAACCTCCGATGAGCAGTTCTTC

v_call: TRBV7-2
d_call: NA
cdr3_length: 16
j_call: TRBJ2-1
clone_size: NA
cdr3_aa: CASNYPRRGSYNEQFF
cdr3_nt: TGTGCCAGCAACTACCCAAGGAGGGGCTCCTACAATGAGCAGTTCTTC

v_call: TRBV7-2
d_call: NA
cdr3_length: 13
j_call: TRBJ2-5
clone_size: NA
cdr3_aa: CASSILRGETQYF
cdr3_nt: TGTGCCAGCAGCATCCTACGAGGAGAGACCCAGTACTTC

v_call: TRBV5-1
d_call: NA
cdr3_length: 13
j_call: TRBJ1-3
clone_size: NA
cdr3_aa: CASSPDSGNTIYF
cdr3_nt: TGCGCCAGCAGCCCGGATTCTGGAAACACCATATATTTT

v_call: TRBV2
d_call: TRBD1
cdr3_length: 16
j_call: TRBJ1-5
clone_size: NA
cdr3_aa: CASRLTGLRSNQPQHF
cdr3_nt: TGTGCCAGCAGGCTGACAGGGCTGAGAAGCAATCAGCCCCAGCATTTT

v_call: TRBV9
d_call: NA
cdr3_length: 15
j_call: TRBJ1-3
clone_size: once
cdr3_aa: CASSPSWGVGNTIYF
cdr3_nt: TGTGCCAGTAGCCCCTCCTGGGGGGTGGGAAACACCATATATTTT

v_call: TRBV7-9
d_call: TRBD2
cdr3_length: 16
j_call: TRBJ2-5
clone_size: NA
cdr3_aa: CASSPGTGGRQETQYF
cdr3_nt: TGTGCCAGCAGCCCGGGGACGGGGGGACGGCAAGAGACCCAGTACTTC

v_call: TRBV3-1/TRBV3-2
d_call: NA
cdr3_length: 15
j_call: TRBJ2-7
clone_size: NA
cdr3_aa: CASSQDGGYLYEQYF
cdr3_nt: TGTGCCAGCAGCCAAGATGGAGGTTATCTGTACGAGCAGTACTTC

v_call: TRBV5-5
d_call: NA
cdr3_length: 17
j_call: TRBJ2-1
clone_size: NA
cdr3_aa: CASSLGAVTGPYNEQFF
cdr3_nt: TGTGCCAGCAGCTTGGGGGCGGTGACAGGTCCTTACAATGAGCAGTTCTTC

v_call: TRBV5-4
d_call: NA
cdr3_length: 14
j_call: TRBJ2-5
clone_size: few
cdr3_aa: CASSLTGYQETQYF
cdr3_nt: TGTGCCAGCAGCTTAACAGGCTACCAAGAGACCCAGTACTTC

v_call: TRBV19
d_call: NA
cdr3_length: 15
j_call: TRBJ2-7
clone_size: NA
cdr3_aa: CASSNPGASSGEQYF
cdr3_nt: TGTGCCAGTAGTAATCCGGGCGCCTCAAGTGGGGAGCAGTACTTC

v_call: TRBV18
d_call: NA
cdr3_length: 17
j_call: TRBJ1-6
clone_size: NA
cdr3_aa: CASSRDSPQNNNSPLHF
cdr3_nt: TGTGCCAGCTCCCGGGATAGTCCGCAAAACAATAATTCACCCCTCCACTTT

v_call: TRBV6-5
d_call: NA
cdr3_length: 13
j_call: TRBJ1-4
clone_size: NA
cdr3_aa: CASSYGRAEKLFF
cdr3_nt: TGTGCCAGCAGTTACGGCAGGGCTGAAAAACTGTTTTTT

v_call: TRBV30
d_call: NA
cdr3_length: 16
j_call: TRBJ1-2
clone_size: NA
cdr3_aa: CAWSVPHEDTNYGYTF
cdr3_nt: TGTGCCTGGAGTGTACCTCACGAGGATACTAACTATGGCTACACCTTC

v_call: TRBV6-5
d_call: NA
cdr3_length: 14
j_call: TRBJ1-6
clone_size: NA
cdr3_aa: CASSSRHDDKPLHF
cdr3_nt: TGTGCCAGCAGTTCCCGCCATGATGATAAACCCCTCCACTTT

v_call: TRBV7-9
d_call: TRBD2
cdr3_length: 14
j_call: TRBJ2-2
clone_size: NA
cdr3_aa: CASSSRGGTGELFF
cdr3_nt: TGTGCCAGCAGCTCTCGGGGGGGTACCGGGGAGCTGTTTTTT

v_call: TRBV28
d_call: NA
cdr3_length: 16
j_call: TRBJ1-5
clone_size: NA
cdr3_aa: CASSSQGGDSNQPQHF
cdr3_nt: TGTGCCAGCAGCTCACAGGGTGGGGATAGCAATCAGCCCCAGCATTTT

v_call: TRBV5-5
d_call: NA
cdr3_length: 12
j_call: TRBJ1-2
clone_size: NA
cdr3_aa: CASSADLEGYTF
cdr3_nt: TGTGCCAGCAGCGCCGATTTGGAAGGCTACACCTTC

v_call: TRBV29-1
d_call: TRBD2
cdr3_length: 14
j_call: TRBJ2-3
clone_size: NA
cdr3_aa: CSARTSGGTDTQYF
cdr3_nt: TGCAGCGCCAGGACTAGCGGGGGCACAGATACGCAGTATTTT

v_call: TRBV7-7
d_call: NA
cdr3_length: 17
j_call: TRBJ2-7
clone_size: NA
cdr3_aa: CASSLSPGAGTAYEQYF
cdr3_nt: TGTGCTAGCAGCTTATCCCCTGGGGCAGGCACAGCCTACGAGCAGTACTTC

v_call: TRBV28
d_call: NA
cdr3_length: 16
j_call: TRBJ1-2
clone_size: NA
cdr3_aa: CASRPGRVPGGYGYTF
cdr3_nt: TGTGCCAGCAGGCCAGGCCGGGTCCCCGGCGGGTATGGCTACACCTTC

v_call: TRBV5-1
d_call: NA
cdr3_length: 16
j_call: TRBJ2-1
clone_size: NA
cdr3_aa: CASSQSGPHPGNEQFF
cdr3_nt: TGCGCCAGCAGCCAGTCAGGACCCCACCCAGGCAATGAGCAGTTCTTC

v_call: TRBV5-1
d_call: TRBD1
cdr3_length: 14
j_call: TRBJ2-7
clone_size: NA
cdr3_aa: CASSAGTGAYEQYF
cdr3_nt: TGCGCCAGCAGCGCAGGGACAGGGGCGTACGAGCAGTACTTC

v_call: TRBV6-5
d_call: TRBD1
cdr3_length: 15
j_call: TRBJ2-1
clone_size: few
cdr3_aa: CASTKGQATINEQFF
cdr3_nt: TGTGCCAGCACCAAGGGACAGGCGACTATCAATGAGCAGTTCTTC

v_call: TRBV27
d_call: NA
cdr3_length: 15
j_call: TRBJ1-6
clone_size: once
cdr3_aa: CASSLQDNPNSPLHF
cdr3_nt: TGTGCCAGCAGTTTACAGGACAATCCTAATTCACCCCTCCACTTT

v_call: TRBV29-1
d_call: NA
cdr3_length: 13
j_call: TRBJ1-2
clone_size: NA
cdr3_aa: CSVWEGDIYGYTF
cdr3_nt: TGCAGCGTTTGGGAGGGGGACATCTATGGCTACACCTTC

v_call: TRBV18
d_call: NA
cdr3_length: 13
j_call: TRBJ1-5
clone_size: NA
cdr3_aa: CASSPPGSQPQHF
cdr3_nt: TGTGCCAGCTCACCACCGGGGTCTCAGCCCCAGCATTTT

v_call: TRBV20-1
d_call: NA
cdr3_length: 11
j_call: TRBJ1-3
clone_size: few
cdr3_aa: CSAPKEDTIYF
cdr3_nt: TGCAGTGCCCCGAAGGAGGACACCATATATTTT

v_call: TRBV6-6
d_call: NA
cdr3_length: 14
j_call: TRBJ1-2
clone_size: NA
cdr3_aa: CASSYVGGTYGYTF
cdr3_nt: TGTGCCAGCAGTTACGTTGGGGGCACCTATGGCTACACCTTC

v_call: TRBV3-1/TRBV3-2
d_call: NA
cdr3_length: 12
j_call: TRBJ1-1
clone_size: NA
cdr3_aa: CASSRQDKAAFF
cdr3_nt: TGTGCCAGCAGCCGCCAGGACAAGGCAGCTTTCTTT

v_call: TRBV12-5
d_call: TRBD1
cdr3_length: 15
j_call: TRBJ1-1
clone_size: NA
cdr3_aa: CASGLVSGGVTEAFF
cdr3_nt: TGTGCTAGTGGTTTGGTTTCAGGGGGAGTCACTGAAGCTTTCTTT

v_call: TRBV5-3
d_call: NA
cdr3_length: 21
j_call: TRBJ1-1
clone_size: NA
cdr3_aa: CARSFILDKGIFKWGNTEAFF
cdr3_nt: TGTGCCAGAAGCTTCATATTGGACAAAGGGATTTTCAAATGGGGGAACACTGAAGCTTTCTTT

v_call: TRBV11-2
d_call: NA
cdr3_length: 14
j_call: TRBJ1-2
clone_size: NA
cdr3_aa: CASSVFRGSYGYTF
cdr3_nt: TGTGCCAGCAGCGTATTCAGGGGAAGCTATGGCTACACCTTC

v_call: TRBV6-5
d_call: NA
cdr3_length: 13
j_call: TRBJ2-7
clone_size: NA
cdr3_aa: CASSLTGSYEQYF
cdr3_nt: TGTGCCAGCAGCCTGACAGGATCCTACGAGCAGTACTTC

v_call: TRBV19
d_call: NA
cdr3_length: 12
j_call: TRBJ1-5
clone_size: NA
cdr3_aa: CASSMMDQPQHF
cdr3_nt: TGTGCCAGTAGTATGATGGATCAGCCCCAGCATTTT

v_call: TRBV20-1
d_call: TRBD1
cdr3_length: 14
j_call: TRBJ1-5
clone_size: NA
cdr3_aa: CSASYGQVNQPQHF
cdr3_nt: TGCAGTGCTAGTTACGGACAGGTAAATCAGCCCCAGCATTTT

v_call: TRBV6-1
d_call: NA
cdr3_length: 14
j_call: TRBJ2-1
clone_size: NA
cdr3_aa: CASSNPGTLSEQFF
cdr3_nt: TGTGCCAGCAGTAACCCCGGGACACTAAGTGAGCAGTTCTTC

v_call: TRBV5-1
d_call: TRBD1
cdr3_length: 15
j_call: TRBJ2-3
clone_size: NA
cdr3_aa: CASSSGQGGTDTQYF
cdr3_nt: TGCGCCAGCAGCTCCGGACAGGGGGGCACAGATACGCAGTATTTT

v_call: TRBV4-2
d_call: NA
cdr3_length: 16
j_call: TRBJ2-6
clone_size: NA
cdr3_aa: CASSQGQETGLRVLTF
cdr3_nt: TGTGCCAGCAGCCAAGGTCAGGAGACAGGTCTGCGTGTCCTGACTTTC

v_call: TRBV4-1
d_call: NA
cdr3_length: 17
j_call: TRBJ2-1
clone_size: NA
cdr3_aa: CASSHPAGGTTLNEQFF
cdr3_nt: TGCGCCAGCAGCCACCCCGCCGGGGGGACAACTTTGAATGAGCAGTTCTTC

v_call: TRBV7-2
d_call: TRBD2
cdr3_length: 17
j_call: TRBJ2-1
clone_size: NA
cdr3_aa: CASSFRPGTSGANEQFF
cdr3_nt: TGTGCCAGCAGCTTCCGACCCGGGACTAGCGGGGCCAATGAGCAGTTCTTC